This TCR beta chain comes out of a study of CD8 T cells in Susac syndrome (dated by TCRdb to about 2019). Study-level background: Of the Susac syndrome patients who were sequenced, roughly 8 were in clinical remission while about six had clinically active disease. Repertoire sequencing was used to test whether CD8+ T cell activation and differentiation in Susac syndrome was antigen driven. At blood withdrawal, Susac syndrome patients were therapy-naive, treated with corticosteroids (with IVIg additionally given to some), or treated with IVIg alone.

RNA was extracted with the RNeasy kit and roughly 0.45 to 1 ug was reverse transcribed using random hexamers. TCR beta CDR3 regions were amplified with the immunoSEQ multiplex PCR assay covering 54 Vbeta and 13 Jbeta segments. Bias from PCR amplification was corrected by using a synthetic template baseline for primer optimization and for computational correction. In the paper's pipeline: Reads were annotated to V, D and J genes according to IMGT and were analyzed with immunoSEQ Analyzer, with only productive sequences retained. Clonality was calculated as one minus the Shannon entropy normalized by log2 of the number of productive unique sequences. For each patient and control, public and private clones were evaluated within the 100 most prevalent clones. Clones were defined as Susac-specific if absent from the healthy and MS cohorts, from more than 900 published viral clones and from other ImmuneACCESS disease sequences. TCRdb reanalyzed the raw reads on its own, using fastp at Q25 for trimming and MiXCR for clone calling, and kept in-frame beta chains. Rows are unified per CDR3 protein, each entry keeping the most common DNA and genes. Here the V and J calls rest on TCRdb's processing, not on the authors' analysis. The sample yields 200,000 to 250,000 distinct CDR3 sequences; 85% to 95% were counted once. Of the sample, roughly 0.14% is held by the ten largest clones.

Paper-wide results and their limitations: In the CD4+ T cell repertoire of Susac syndrome patients, clonal expansion was not detected. The study acknowledged that relatively few individuals were included in the TCR sequencing and HLA analysis.

For CDR1 and CDR2, the germline V gene lists KGHSH and LQKENI. There are 16 amino acids in the CDR3, from cysteine to phenylalanine inclusive. The only DNA kept is the CDR3, 48 bases in frame from the first base. V is shortened by 3 bases, J by 5 bases, and the region joining them spans 16 bases. In its sample, this clonotype was seen once. Its antigen remains undetermined. The sample holds no much larger clone one base away, and base qualities are not on file. A lone read gives weak evidence. High-throughput TCR beta sequencing profiled peripheral blood CD8+ and CD4+ T cells from healthy donors, Susac syndrome patients and multiple sclerosis patients. The Susac syndrome patients fulfilled recently defined diagnostic criteria for either definite or probable disease. Bulk CD8+ and CD4+ T cells were purified magnetically by negative isolation, whereas CD8+ TEMRA cells were enriched by FACS. Blood was collected in EDTA tubes and processed within 24 hours, with PBMCs isolated through density gradient centrifugation. PBMCs intended for TCR sequencing were cryopreserved in liquid nitrogen and were subsequently thawed in a 37 degrees C water bath. The sorted or isolated CD4+, CD8+ and CD8+ TEMRA cells reached a purity of at least 90%.

This TCR was sampled from a human donor with Susac syndrome. The sequenced material came from CD4+ T cells from PBMCs. The receptor chain draws on TRBV18 and TRBJ2-2; the D gene could be TRBD1 or TRBD2, each one agreeing over 5 bases. The CDR3 corresponds to CASSPLVVGETGELFF. The DNA reads as follows: TGTGCCAGCTCACCGCTCGTTGTAGGGGAGACCGGGGAGCTGTTTTTT.